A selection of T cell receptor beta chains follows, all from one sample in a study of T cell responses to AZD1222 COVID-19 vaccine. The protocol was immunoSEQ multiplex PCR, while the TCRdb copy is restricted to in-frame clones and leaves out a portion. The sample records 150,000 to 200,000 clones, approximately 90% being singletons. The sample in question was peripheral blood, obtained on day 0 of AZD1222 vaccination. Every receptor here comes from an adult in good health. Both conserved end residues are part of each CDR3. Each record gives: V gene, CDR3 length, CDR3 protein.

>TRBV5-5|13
CASSTDRAYGYTF
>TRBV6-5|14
CASASSGGTETQYF
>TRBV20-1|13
CSASSGLSSEQFF
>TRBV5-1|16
CASSPVQGLNNQPQHF
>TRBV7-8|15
CASSAGQGPSYEQYF
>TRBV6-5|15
CASSEAWGGGYGYTF
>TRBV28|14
CASSFTDSYNEQFF
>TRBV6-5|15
CASTRDRAPNEKLFF
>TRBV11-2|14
CASSTGQNSYEQYF
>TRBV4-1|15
CASSLAGGPSGEQYF
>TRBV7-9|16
CASSLQGPSYTGELFF
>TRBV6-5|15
CASRPGTAGGNTIYF
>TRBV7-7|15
CASSLEASYQETQYF
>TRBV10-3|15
CAISAVKNSNQPQHF
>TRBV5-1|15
CASSRGTGDNYGYTF
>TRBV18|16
CASSPSLREAYNEQFF
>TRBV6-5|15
CASSTRDTYNSPLHF
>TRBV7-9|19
CASSHPGLAGGGSYNEQFF
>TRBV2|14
CASSTTLSASPLHF
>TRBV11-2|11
CASSFPGEQFF
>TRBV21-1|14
CASSKVAAPYEQYF
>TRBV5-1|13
CASSLGSVNEQFF
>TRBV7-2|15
CASSSSGSSNEKLFF
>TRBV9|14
CASSVFNGEDTQYF
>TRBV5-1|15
CASSLVLDSYNEQFF
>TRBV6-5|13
CATAEENNSPLHF
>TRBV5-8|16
CASSLRVAPGTGELFF
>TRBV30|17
CAWSALGRGDSNQPQHF
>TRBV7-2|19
CASSPRLAGLRGNTGELFF
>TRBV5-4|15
CASSLMGMVFHEQYF
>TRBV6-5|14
CASKGGTGGYGYTF
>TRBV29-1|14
CSVVKPGFDYGYTF
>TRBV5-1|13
CASSSGGLEKLFF
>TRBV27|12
CASSFGPDTQYF
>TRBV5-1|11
CASSSAYEQYF
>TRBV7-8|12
CASSRSRNEQYF
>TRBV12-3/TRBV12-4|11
CASSYLREQYF
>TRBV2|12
CASSANNSPLHF
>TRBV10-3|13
CAISELGSETQYF
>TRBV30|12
CAWSVSVGPQHF
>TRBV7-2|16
CASSARTSGPYETQYF
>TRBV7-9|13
CASSLAVSYEQYF
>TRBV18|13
CASSADRAEKLFF
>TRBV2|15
CASSDGQGSGNTIYF
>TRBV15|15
CATSKRTGDNSPLHF
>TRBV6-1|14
CASSDFTGFTGYTF
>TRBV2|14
CASRGRRYTDTQYF
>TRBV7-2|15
CASSFQKGLNTEAFF
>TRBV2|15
CASSQRGTTYNEQFF
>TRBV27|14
CASSLRGSNQPQHF
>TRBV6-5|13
CASSPDRVYEQYF
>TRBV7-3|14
CASSSGIGTDTQYF
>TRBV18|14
CASSPSTREDGYTF
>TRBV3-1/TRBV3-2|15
CASSQLTSGSYEQYF
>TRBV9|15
CASSVEDRGNSPLHF
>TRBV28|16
CASSDGTRTGSGEAFF
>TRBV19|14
CASRPLSSGNTIYF